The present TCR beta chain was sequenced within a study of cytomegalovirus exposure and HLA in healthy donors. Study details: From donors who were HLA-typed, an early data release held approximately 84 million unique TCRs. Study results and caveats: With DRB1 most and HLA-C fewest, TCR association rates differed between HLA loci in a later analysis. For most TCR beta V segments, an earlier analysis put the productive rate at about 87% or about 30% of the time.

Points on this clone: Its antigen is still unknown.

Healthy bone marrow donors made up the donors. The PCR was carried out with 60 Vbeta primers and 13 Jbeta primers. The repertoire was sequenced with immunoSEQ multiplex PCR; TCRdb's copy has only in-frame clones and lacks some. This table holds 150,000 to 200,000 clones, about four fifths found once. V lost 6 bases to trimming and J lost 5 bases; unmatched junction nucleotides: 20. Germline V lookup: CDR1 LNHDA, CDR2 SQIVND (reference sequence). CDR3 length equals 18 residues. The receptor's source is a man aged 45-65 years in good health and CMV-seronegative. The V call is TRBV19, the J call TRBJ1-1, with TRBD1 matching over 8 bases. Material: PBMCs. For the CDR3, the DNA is TGTGCCAGTAGAAATGGTCTTTTCGGACAGGGTAGAATAACTGAAGCTTTCTTT. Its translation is CASRNGLFGQGRITEAFF.